The sequence of this T cell receptor beta chain was determined in a study of cytomegalovirus exposure and HLA in healthy donors. Study-wide background: Caucasian-associated ancestry cluster membership applied to approximately 80% of approximately 420 genotyped donors.

Broader study findings: Published work reported that the classifier diagnosed cytomegalovirus status with high specificity and sensitivity. Among TCR beta chains, those listed as cytomegalovirus-associated numbered around 160.

At the time of sampling, donors were nominally healthy, though unrecorded immune exposures were likely. Researchers ran the PCR with 60 Vbeta and 13 Jbeta primers. Here immunoSEQ multiplex PCR was the method, and the copy in TCRdb shows in-frame clones only, minus some. Of roughly 97,000 clones in the sample, around a tenth were seen once. Germline V lookup: CDR1 SNHLY, CDR2 FYNNEI. This CDR3 comprises 14 residues. Trimming removed 10 bases from V and 3 bases from J, with 17 bases in between. Of note for this clone: Its antigen is still unknown.

The specimen was PBMCs. This clonotype was sampled from a man aged 35 to 55 in good health and CMV-seropositive. The chain joins TRBV2 to TRBJ2-3; TRBD2 might be the D (6 bases). CDR3: CATPEGQCTDTQYF. CDR3 in DNA: TGTGCCACCCCGGAGGGCCAATGTACAGATACGCAGTATTTT.